Listed below are T cell receptor beta chains from one sample, sequenced in a study of T-cell reconstitution after alpha-beta-depleted transplantation in children. TCRdb re-called the PCR reads with MiXCR, one entry per CDR3 protein. The sample contains around 490,000 distinct CDR3 sequences, roughly 10% of which appear only once. The sequences come from PBMCs, mostly from graft donor cells, collected 180 days after TCRalphabeta/CD19-depleted stem cell transplant. These receptors were obtained from a female patient aged 2 to 10 who had a stem cell transplant for aplastic anemia, so the T cells may come from the graft donor. Each CDR3 is given with its conserved first and last residue. Each record gives: clone size, D gene, CDR3 length, V gene, J gene, CDR3 DNA, CDR3 protein. A D gene is named only where the DNA matches it firmly. The listing skips clone size in some rows; elsewhere it reads once, few, many or a size class.

few	NA	16	TRBV20-1	TRBJ2-1	TGCAGTGCTAGAGATCAAGTCGTAAGGTTTGTTGATGAGCAGTTCTTC	CSARDQVVRFVDEQFF
NA	NA	13	TRBV7-3	TRBJ2-1	TGTGCCAGCAGCCGCCTCGGGGGAGGTGAGCAGTTCTTC	CASSRLGGGEQFF
few	NA	19	TRBV18	TRBJ2-7	TGTGCCAGCTCACCGCGTTTGAGGGACGGGACCCCCTCATCCTACGAGCAGTACTTC	CASSPRLRDGTPSSYEQYF
NA	NA	13	TRBV28	TRBJ2-2	TGTGCCAGCAGTCCGCCCCCAACCGGGGAGCTGTTTTTT	CASSPPPTGELFF
NA	TRBD1	17	TRBV5-1	TRBJ1-4	TGCGCCAGCAGCTTGTGGGGACAGGGTCAGTGGTACGAAAAACTGTTTTTT	CASSLWGQGQWYEKLFF
few	NA	15	TRBV7-2	TRBJ2-5	TGTGCCAGCAGCTTGAGACTGAGGATACAAGAGACCCAGTACTTC	CASSLRLRIQETQYF
many	NA	12	TRBV29-1	TRBJ2-7	TGCAGCGTTGAAGCGGGAGAGGTCGAGCAGTACTTC	CSVEAGEVEQYF
NA	NA	15	TRBV5-6	TRBJ2-5	TGTGCCAGCAGCGAATTCGAGGGCATGAAAGAGACCCAGTACTTC	CASSEFEGMKETQYF
NA	TRBD2	17	TRBV4-2	TRBJ2-1	TGTGCCAGCAGCCAAGTCCCGGGGCTAGCGGGAGCGAATGAGCAGTTCTTC	CASSQVPGLAGANEQFF
NA	NA	14	TRBV19	TRBJ2-1	TGTGCCAGTAGTATAGCAGGAGCCCTGGGGGAGCAGTTCTTC	CASSIAGALGEQFF
few	TRBD1	13	TRBV6-6	TRBJ1-1	TGTGCCAGCCTCCCCCCAGGGGGCCCTGAAGCTTTCTTT	CASLPPGGPEAFF
NA	TRBD1	16	TRBV5-1	TRBJ2-1	TGCGCCAGCAGCAGGACAGGGGGTAACTCGTACAATGAGCAGTTCTTC	CASSRTGGNSYNEQFF
few	NA	14	TRBV5-1	TRBJ2-3	TGCGCCAGCCGAGACGGGCGGGATACAGATACGCAGTATTTT	CASRDGRDTDTQYF
many	TRBD2	17	TRBV24-1	TRBJ2-1	TGTGCCACCAGTGATTTAACGTCTACGGGACTACCCTCCGAGCAGTTCTTC	CATSDLTSTGLPSEQFF
NA	TRBD2	14	TRBV12-3/TRBV12-4	TRBJ2-1	TGTGCCAGCTGCCAGCGGGAGAGGCAAAATGAGCAGTTCTTC	CASCQRERQNEQFF
few	NA	14	TRBV20-1	TRBJ2-5	TGCAGTGCTCCCTTTACTAGCCCCAGAGAGACCCAGTACTTC	CSAPFTSPRETQYF
few	TRBD1	13	TRBV28	TRBJ2-3	TGTGCCACCGGGACAGGGGAAACAGATACGCAGTATTTT	CATGTGETDTQYF
NA	NA	14	TRBV10-3	TRBJ2-1	TGTGCCATCAGTGAGTCTCTCGGTTACAATGAGCAGTTCTTC	CAISESLGYNEQFF
few	TRBD2	17	TRBV27	TRBJ2-1	TGTGCCAGCTGGACTAGCGGGAGGGCCCGGGTAGTAAATGAGCAGTTCTTC	CASWTSGRARVVNEQFF
NA	NA	13	TRBV5-6	TRBJ2-3	TGTGCCAGCAGCTCGGTTTTCACAGATACGCAGTATTTT	CASSSVFTDTQYF
NA	NA	17	TRBV9	TRBJ1-3	TGTGCCAGCAGCGCGTGGGGGAGGGCCACTTCTGGAAACACCATATATTTT	CASSAWGRATSGNTIYF
NA	TRBD2	15	TRBV5-6	TRBJ2-1	TGTGCCAGCAGCTTGATACTAGCGGGAGTGGATGAGCAGTTCTTC	CASSLILAGVDEQFF
NA	NA	17	TRBV7-2	TRBJ2-2	TGTGCCAGCAGCTTACAGTTTTCACACCTCTTCACCGGGGAGCTGTTTTTT	CASSLQFSHLFTGELFF
NA	NA	12	TRBV6-6	TRBJ2-1	TGTGCCAGCAGTTACCGGACACGCGAGCAGTTCTTC	CASSYRTREQFF
NA	NA	14	TRBV7-9	TRBJ2-6	TGTGCCGATGAAACAGCTTCTGGGGCCAACGTCCTGACTTTC	CADETASGANVLTF
few	NA	11	TRBV12-3/TRBV12-4	TRBJ2-2	TGTGCCAGCAGTTTGTGGGGCCTGGTGTTTTTT	CASSLWGLVFF
few	TRBD2	13	TRBV29-1	TRBJ2-1	TGCAGCGTTGAAGAGGGACTAGGGACTGAGCAGTTCTTC	CSVEEGLGTEQFF
many	TRBD1	15	TRBV7-8	TRBJ2-7	TGTGCCAGCAGCACCGACAGGGGCCGCTCCTACGAGCAGTACTTC	CASSTDRGRSYEQYF
many	NA	21	TRBV5-8	TRBJ2-1	TGTGCCAGCAGCTTGGAGGGGCACAGGGGGCGAATGGCTAGCGGGAGAAGTGCGCAGTTCTTC	CASSLEGHRGRMASGRSAQFF
few	TRBD2	16	TRBV9	TRBJ2-3	TGTGCCAGCAGCGTAGAGTCTAGCGGGCAGACAGATACGCAGTATTTT	CASSVESSGQTDTQYF
NA	NA	14	TRBV18	TRBJ1-5	TGTGCCAGCTCAAGGGGCAGGTCTAATCAGCCCCAGCATTTT	CASSRGRSNQPQHF
NA	NA	13	TRBV30	TRBJ1-1	TGTGCCTGGAGTGTACGGGGGGGCACTGAAGCTTTCTTT	CAWSVRGGTEAFF
few	TRBD1	16	TRBV6-5	TRBJ2-1	TGTGCCAGCAGTTACTCGTGGGACAGGGGGGGGAATGAGCAGTTCTTC	CASSYSWDRGGNEQFF
many	NA	15	TRBV7-6	TRBJ2-1	TGTGCCAGCAGCCATGCTAGTAGCTCCTACAATGAGCAGTTCTTC	CASSHASSSYNEQFF
few	NA	15	TRBV12-3/TRBV12-4	TRBJ2-6	TGTGCCAGCAGTTTTCGCAGGGCTGGGGCCAACGTCCTGACTTTC	CASSFRRAGANVLTF
NA	NA	15	TRBV7-2	TRBJ2-1	TGTGCCAGCAGCTTAGCGCTGGACAGAAGGAATGAGCAGTTCTTC	CASSLALDRRNEQFF